The rows below give T cell receptor beta chains drawn from one sample of a study of CD8 T cells in ankylosing spondylitis. TCRdb reanalysed the 5' RACE reads using MiXCR and keeps one entry per CDR3 protein. The table shows about 480,000 distinct CDR3 sequences, with roughly 18% occurring only once. The specimen sequenced was blood, either unsorted or a sorted T cell fraction (not recorded which). The origin of the receptors is a male donor with ankylosing spondylitis. Both conserved end residues are part of each CDR3. The order of the fields is V gene, clone size, D gene, J gene, CDR3 DNA, CDR3 protein. A D gene is named only where the DNA matches it firmly. Clone size is not always given. Where it is, it says once, few, many or a class for expanded clones.

>TRBV5-6|-|-|TRBJ1-2
TGTGCCAGCAGCTACGGACATCTCCTTAACTATGGCTACACCTTC
CASSYGHLLNYGYTF
>TRBV27|-|-|TRBJ1-5
TGTGCCAGCAGGGGAAACAATCAGCCCCAGCATTTT
CASRGNNQPQHF
>TRBV20-1|-|-|TRBJ1-1
TGCAGTGCTAGATTGGGACACATGAACACTGAAGCTTTCTTT
CSARLGHMNTEAFF
>TRBV6-2/TRBV6-3|-|TRBD2|TRBJ2-1
TGTGCCAGCAGTTACGCAATAGCGGGAGCTCTCAGCGATGAGCAGTTCTTC
CASSYAIAGALSDEQFF
>TRBV4-3|few|-|TRBJ1-4
TGCGCCAGCAGCCAAGGGGACATTGATGAAAAACTGTTTTTT
CASSQGDIDEKLFF
>TRBV20-1|many|-|TRBJ2-1
TGCAGTCCTGTCCGGACTTCAGGGAGCGATGAGCAGTTCTTC
CSPVRTSGSDEQFF
>TRBV6-1|-|-|TRBJ1-1
TGTGCCAGCCGCGTCGATGAAGCTTTCTTT
CASRVDEAFF
>TRBV7-2|few|-|TRBJ2-2
TGTGCCAGCAGCTTAGGAGGGCGGGGTGGCGGGGAGCTGTTTTTT
CASSLGGRGGGELFF
>TRBV4-1|few|-|TRBJ1-1
TGCGCCAGCAGCCAAACCGGGACACCAAACACTGAAGCTTTCTTT
CASSQTGTPNTEAFF
>TRBV18|few|-|TRBJ2-7
TGTGCCAGCTCACCAGGGCCGGCCTCCTACGAGCAGTACTTC
CASSPGPASYEQYF
>TRBV7-3|many|-|TRBJ2-2
TGTGCCAGCAGCCCGAATAGGCTAGCTGCGACCGGGGAGCTGTTTTTT
CASSPNRLAATGELFF
>TRBV6-5|-|-|TRBJ2-1
TGTGCCAGCAGTTACTCGAATAGAGGTAGGGGTGAGCAGTTCTTC
CASSYSNRGRGEQFF
>TRBV29-1|many|-|TRBJ2-1
TGCAGCGTTAGTCCCGGGACACGAGCGGACAATGAGCAGTTCTTC
CSVSPGTRADNEQFF
>TRBV7-2|-|-|TRBJ2-3
TGTGCCAGCGGCCCGAGAGATACGCAGTATTTT
CASGPRDTQYF
>TRBV20-1|few|-|TRBJ1-1
TGCAGTGCTAGAGGTGTCGCCTTAGAAGCTTTCTTT
CSARGVALEAFF
>TRBV12-3/TRBV12-4|many|-|TRBJ1-4
TGTGCCAGCAGAACAGGGCTCAGGAATGAAAAACTGTTTTTT
CASRTGLRNEKLFF
>TRBV25-1|many|-|TRBJ2-7
TGTGCCAGCAGTGACAGGGTCTACGAGCAGTACTTC
CASSDRVYEQYF
>TRBV5-6|few|-|TRBJ1-6
TGTGCCAGCGCTAAGAGAGGGCAGGTATCACCCCTCCACTTT
CASAKRGQVSPLHF
>TRBV6-5|few|-|TRBJ1-2
TGTGCCAGCAGTTACTCGAGTACTCACGGGAGCTCCAAGTATGGCTACACCTTC
CASSYSSTHGSSKYGYTF
>TRBV4-2|-|-|TRBJ2-1
TGTGCCAGCAGCCAAGAAGGACTCCGGCGGAACAATGAGCAGTTCTTC
CASSQEGLRRNNEQFF
>TRBV6-2/TRBV6-3|-|TRBD1|TRBJ2-2
TGTGCCAGCAGTTACGTGGGGACAGCTAACACCGGGGAGCTGTTTTTT
CASSYVGTANTGELFF
>TRBV7-2|few|TRBD1|TRBJ1-1
TGTGCCAGCAGCTCACAGACAGGGGGCACTGAAGCTTTCTTT
CASSSQTGGTEAFF